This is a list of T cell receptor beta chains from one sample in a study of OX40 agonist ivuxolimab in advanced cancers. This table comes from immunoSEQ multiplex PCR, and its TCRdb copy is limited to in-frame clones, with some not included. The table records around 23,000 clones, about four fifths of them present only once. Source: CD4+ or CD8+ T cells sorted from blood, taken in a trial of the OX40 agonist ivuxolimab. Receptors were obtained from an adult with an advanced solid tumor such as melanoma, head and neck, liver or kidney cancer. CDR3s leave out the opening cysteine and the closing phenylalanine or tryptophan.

ASSESRFEQY,TRBV10-2,TRBJ2-7
ASSEIPGQTNTEAF,TRBV28,TRBJ1-1
ASSGAPYTKTQY,TRBV2,TRBJ2-5
ASSFGGGGSYEAF,TRBV4-3,TRBJ1-1
ASSLPRTESNEQF,TRBV27,TRBJ2-1
ASSPRTGMNTEAF,TRBV9,TRBJ1-1
ASSQSGTGQETQY,TRBV4-2,TRBJ2-5
ASSTGFSYEQY,TRBV7-2,TRBJ2-7
ATSRDGNQPQH,TRBV15,TRBJ1-5
ASSLRQRAQETQY,TRBV11-2,TRBJ2-5
ASARPATNEKLF,TRBV2,TRBJ1-4
ASSLAGPDIRYEQF,TRBV7-2,TRBJ2-1
ASSDWTSTDTQY,TRBV28,TRBJ2-3
AISATTNEQF,TRBV10-3,TRBJ2-1
ASSEGGTEAF,TRBV10-1,TRBJ1-1
ASTVTGSNQPQH,TRBV28,TRBJ1-5
SSLLAGVGDTQY,TRBV29-1,TRBJ2-3
ASSDGTGSDEQY,TRBV13,TRBJ2-7
ASSLPTSGSAGELF,TRBV28,TRBJ2-2
ATKEGRGYT,TRBV28,TRBJ1-2
ASSLQFGGGNNEQF,TRBV11-2,TRBJ2-1
ASSPPGGGETQY,TRBV11-2,TRBJ2-5
SVGETQY,TRBV29-1,TRBJ2-5
ASSAGASYEQY,TRBV13,TRBJ2-7
ASSVGWREGRDEQF,TRBV9,TRBJ2-1
ASSLLGSGNTIY,TRBV5-4,TRBJ1-3
ASSVASSGSYEQY,TRBV9,TRBJ2-7
ASSWRRQPSTDTQY,TRBV5-6,TRBJ2-3